The 16 T cell receptor beta chains below all came from one sample that was sequenced in a study of CD8 T cells in ankylosing spondylitis. TCRdb re-called the 5' RACE reads with MiXCR, one entry per CDR3 protein. The sample yields around 230,000 distinct CDR3 sequences, 7.5% to 9% seen once. Material for sequencing was blood, either unsorted or a sorted T cell fraction (not recorded which). Source of these receptors: a male donor with ankylosing spondylitis or in good health (not recorded which).

This clonotype occurred many times. The chain joins TRBV6-1 to TRBJ1-1; no definite D call. CDR1 MNHNS and CDR2 SASEGT come from the germline V gene. V was trimmed by 2 bases and J by 11 bases, leaving 9 bases between them. The CDR3 is 11 amino acids. Here the CDR3 reads CASSERLGAFF. The CDR3 nucleotides read TGTGCCAGCAGTGAAAGGCTGGGGGCTTTCTTT.

This clonotype was seen many times. This chain links TRBV5-1 with TRBJ2-1; tentative D call: TRBD1 (5 bases). This CDR3 region has 14 residues. V shed 4 bases and J shed 3 bases, with 11 bases lying between them. Looked up from germline, CDR1 is SGHRS and CDR2 is YFSETQ. DNA for the CDR3: TGCGCCAGCAGCCCCCGGACAAGCTACAATGAGCAGTTCTTC. This encodes CASSPRTSYNEQFF.

The chain carries TRBV7-2 and TRBJ2-1; D gene unclear. The germline V and J ends were trimmed by 3 bases and 10 bases, with 10 bases remaining between them. The CDR3 is 12 amino acids. Germline V CDR1 and CDR2: SGHTA, FQGNSA. The CDR3 nucleotides read TGTGCCAGCAGCTTCCCCGAAGGGGAGCAGTTCTTC. This codes for CASSFPEGEQFF.

This clonotype was recorded a few times. The chain links TRBV12-3 or TRBV12-4 to TRBJ2-7; 8 bases fit TRBD2. There are 12 residues in the CDR3. The junction had 2 bases not matched to a gene; V was cut back by 8 bases and J by 2 bases. CDR3 protein: CASGGGTYEQYF. The CDR3 coding sequence is TGTGCCAGCGGCGGGGGGACCTACGAGCAGTACTTC.

This clonotype was picked up many times. J is TRBJ2-1 and V is TRBV7-8; 10 nucleotides line up with TRBD1. With V trimmed by 5 bases and J by 3 bases, 4 bases remained unmatched. CDR3 length: 15 amino acids. CDR1 is SGHVS and CDR2 is FQNEAQ in the germline V gene. Written as DNA, the CDR3 is TGTGCCAGCAGCCCTCGGGACAGGGGCTACAATGAGCAGTTCTTC. Encoded protein: CASSPRDRGYNEQFF.

This clonotype came up a few times. The rearrangement joins TRBV28 to TRBJ1-2; no clear D gene. Trimming stripped 6 bases from V and 2 bases from J, with 13 bases between. The CDR3 extends over 14 amino acids. The germline CDR1 and CDR2 sequences are MDHEN and SYDVKM. CDR3 sequence: CASSPTPPNYGYTF. For the CDR3, the DNA is TGTGCCAGCAGCCCGACCCCTCCGAACTATGGCTACACCTTC.

This sequence joins TRBV29-1 and TRBJ1-3, with a possible D match to TRBD1 (6 bases). Per the germline V gene, CDR1 is SQVTM and CDR2 is ANQGSEA. V was cut by 3 bases and J by 9 bases, with 12 bases left in between. CDR3 length: 12 residues. DNA of the CDR3: TGCAGCGTTGATCAGGGGTCGGGCACCATATATTTT. Protein product: CSVDQGSGTIYF.

This clonotype came up a few times. The chain recombines TRBV12-3 or TRBV12-4 with TRBJ2-6, with D unclear. The CDR3 loop spans 15 amino acids. Trimming took 6 bases from V and 0 from J, leaving 9 bases between them. CDR3 amino acids: CASSRPPSGANVLTF. The DNA for the CDR3 is TGTGCCAGCAGCCGCCCCCCCTCTGGGGCCAACGTCCTGACTTTC.

This clonotype was detected ten times or more. The rearrangement uses TRBV7-9 and TRBJ2-7, with TRBD1 matching over 8 bases. Germline V gene lookup returns CDR1 SEHNR and CDR2 FQNEAQ (reference sequence). With V trimmed by 1 base and J by 4 bases, 6 bases remained unmatched. This CDR3 spans 15 amino acids. Written as DNA, the CDR3 is TGTGCCAGCAGCTTAGGCCCAGGGGGCGGGTACGAGCAGTACTTC. This translates into CASSLGPGGGYEQYF.

This clonotype came up many times. The V gene is TRBV10-3, the J gene TRBJ2-3; D remains ambiguous. Trimming shortened V by 0 bases and J by 0 bases, and 7 bases separated the two germline ends. The CDR3 is 15 residues long. CDR1 and CDR2 from the germline V gene are ENHRY and SYGVKD. CDR3 residues: CAISESATSTDTQYF. The DNA of the CDR3 is TGTGCCATCAGTGAGTCAGCGACTAGCACAGATACGCAGTATTTT.

This clonotype was counted many times. J is TRBJ1-6 and V is TRBV27, with 9 bases identical to TRBD1. Germline V gene data show CDR1 as MNHEY and CDR2 as SMNVEV (reference sequence). V lost 7 bases to trimming and J lost 6 bases; unmatched junction nucleotides: 4. This CDR3 contains 14 residues. The chain's CDR3 is CASTLTGGNSPLHF. The CDR3 DNA reads as TGTGCCAGCACCCTGACAGGGGGTAATTCACCCCTCCACTTT.

Regarding this clonotype: This may come from a read error, since a much larger clone is one base off. This sequence joins TRBV30 and TRBJ1-1; D is uncertain. Trimming pared 5 bases from V and 8 bases from J, leaving 12 bases between. Germline values: CDR1 GTSNPN, CDR2 SVGIG (reference sequence). The CDR3 spans 11 residues. In DNA form, the CDR3 reads TGTGCCTGGCCCCGAGGGTGGGAAGCTTTCTTT. It yields the protein CAWPRGWEAFF.

The chain carries TRBV20-1 and TRBJ2-7; D is uncertain. Trimming pared 5 bases from V and 4 bases from J, leaving 18 bases between. There are 14 residues in the CDR3. Germline assignment: CDR1 DFQATT and CDR2 SNEGSKA (reference sequence). The CDR3 loop reads CSARDVSQLYEQYF. The DNA for the CDR3 is TGCAGTGCTCGCGATGTCTCCCAGCTTTACGAGCAGTACTTC.

In this sample, this clonotype turned up many times. The chain links TRBV5-1 to TRBJ2-7, with D possibly called TRBD1 or TRBD2 (5 bases each). Trimming removed 0 bases from V and 7 bases from J, with 14 bases in between. The germline V gene encodes CDR1 SGHRS and CDR2 YFSETQ. This CDR3 is built from 14 residues. The CDR3 DNA reads as TGCGCCAGCAGCTTGGGCCGGGGCTACCGAGAGCAGTACTTC. Amino acid sequence: CASSLGRGYREQYF.

Written as DNA, the CDR3 is TGTGCCAGTAACAGGGACCCCACAGATACGCAGTATTTT. Its translation is CASNRDPTDTQYF. This chain uses TRBV30 with TRBJ2-3; D possibly corresponds to TRBD1 (6 bases). CDR3 length: 13 amino acids. From germline, CDR1 is GTSNPN and CDR2 SVGIG (reference sequence). The V gene lost 8 bases and the J gene lost 2 bases, with 14 bases spanning the gap. Combining the CDR3 with reference TRBV30 and TRBJ2-3 gives the whole variable domain SQTIHQWPATLVQPVGSPLSLECTVEGTSNPNLYWYRQAAGRGLQLLFYSVGIGQISSEVPQNLSASRPQDRQFILSSKKLLLSDSGFYLCASNRDPTDTQYFGPGTRLTVL.

This clonotype was counted at least ten times. This rearrangement joins TRBV7-2 to TRBJ1-1, with D unclear. This CDR3 is 15 amino acids long. The germline V gene has CDR1 SGHTA and CDR2 FQGNSA. Trimming removed 0 bases at V and 3 bases at J, with 11 bases between. Here the CDR3 reads CASSLAVGGDTEAFF. The CDR3 nucleotides read TGTGCCAGCAGCTTAGCGGTGGGTGGGGACACTGAAGCTTTCTTT.